The 7 T cell receptor beta chains presented below share a single source sample, sequenced in a study of cytomegalovirus exposure and HLA in healthy donors (TCRdb year 2017). Libraries were made using the immunoSEQ multiplex PCR assay. The multiplex PCR relied on a mix of 60 forward primers for TCR Vbeta segments and 13 reverse primers for TCR Jbeta segments. TCRdb limited this immuneACCESS table to in-frame rearrangements with V and J called. A share of clones is missing; checked studies link under half to unresolved V genes, and the rest is unexplained. This sample's table lists about 96,000 clones. The top ten hold 3% to 4% of the sample. The sequenced sample consisted of PBMCs. The receptors derive from a woman in her 30s in good health and CMV-seronegative.

The V call is TRBV28, the J call TRBJ2-5, with a tentative D call TRBD1 (6 bases). Germline V gives CDR1 MDHEN, CDR2 SYDVKM. The CDR3 covers 15 residues. Trimming removed 3 bases at V and 2 bases at J, with 13 bases between. For the CDR3, the DNA is TGTGCCAGCAGTTTGAGACAGGTTGGGCAAGAGACCCAGTACTTC. As protein: CASSLRQVGQETQYF.

The chain is built from TRBV5-1 and TRBJ2-7; 7 nucleotides line up with TRBD2. Per the germline V gene, CDR1 is SGHRS and CDR2 is YFSETQ. The V gene end was trimmed by 1 base and the J gene end by 6 bases; junction bases not matched to a gene: 7. The CDR3 consists of 14 residues. CDR3: CASSLRAREGEQYF. CDR3 sequence (DNA): TGCGCCAGCAGCTTGCGGGCCAGGGAGGGCGAGCAGTACTTC.

J is TRBJ1-1 and V is TRBV15; no clear D. CDR1 and CDR2 (germline): LNHNV, YYDKDF (reference sequence). The CDR3 extends over 14 amino acids. Trimming shortened V by 3 bases and J by 4 bases, and 12 bases separated the two germline ends. The DNA of the CDR3 is TGTGCCACCAGCAGCCCCCCTAGAGGCACTGAAGCTTTCTTT. It yields the protein CATSSPPRGTEAFF.

This rearrangement joins TRBV5-1 to TRBJ2-1; 12 positions agree with TRBD2. Germline values: CDR1 SGHRS, CDR2 YFSETQ. V trimming: 4 bases; J trimming: 6 bases; junction bases outside the gene matches: 8. The CDR3 is 16 residues long. CDR3 in amino acids: CASSRTGTSGFNEQFF. The CDR3 bases are TGCGCCAGCAGCCGTACCGGGACTAGCGGGTTCAATGAGCAGTTCTTC.

V and J are TRBV6-6 and TRBJ2-5, with 8 bases that match TRBD2. Germline CDR1 and CDR2: MNHNY and SVGAGI (reference sequence). V was pared by 2 bases and J by 3 bases, with 8 bases of the junction left unmatched. The CDR3 runs 16 residues. The CDR3 sequence: CASSYPGTSGKETQYF. In DNA, the CDR3 is TGTGCCAGCAGTTACCCCGGGACTAGTGGTAAAGAGACCCAGTACTTC.

This CDR3 is CASSSPGLAGVAQYF. CDR3 nucleotide sequence: TGTGCCAGCAGTTCGCCGGGACTAGCGGGAGTGGCCCAGTACTTC. V gene TRBV28 combines with J gene TRBJ2-5; 14 positions agree with TRBD2. Trimming removed 4 bases from V and 9 bases from J; junction bases left unmatched: 7. Germline V lookup: CDR1 MDHEN, CDR2 SYDVKM. The CDR3 consists of 15 residues.

The chain uses TRBV28 and TRBJ2-5; possible D gene TRBD2, 5 bases. Germline CDR1 reads MDHEN; CDR2 reads SYDVKM. This CDR3 comprises 15 residues. V was pared by 3 bases and J by 2 bases, with 13 bases between. DNA of the CDR3: TGTGCCAGCAGTTTGTACCCCCGGGGACAAGAGACCCAGTACTTC. Protein: CASSLYPRGQETQYF.